A selection of T cell receptor beta chains follows, all from one sample in a study of neurological immune-mediated disorders. TCRdb reanalysed the 5' RACE reads using MiXCR and keeps one entry per CDR3 protein. The top ten clones hold roughly a sixth of a sample with roughly 20,000 distinct CDR3 sequences, approximately 7.3% of them seen once. The sample comprised CD8+ T cells from blood. Receptors originate from a woman in her 30s with HTLV-1-associated myelopathy (HAM/TSP). CDR3s include the opening cysteine and the closing phenylalanine or tryptophan. The D gene is left open where the match is weak. Each size is once, few, many, or a class for an expanded clone.

clone size | D gene | J gene | V gene | CDR3 length | CDR3 protein | CDR3 DNA
many | - | TRBJ2-1 | TRBV7-8 | 13 | CASSTRMVSEQFF | TGTGCCAGCAGCACAAGAATGGTCAGCGAGCAGTTCTTC
many | - | TRBJ2-7 | TRBV20-1 | 13 | CSALPDDNYEQYF | TGCAGTGCTCTCCCGGACGATAACTACGAGCAGTACTTC
many | - | TRBJ2-7 | TRBV6-5 | 16 | CASSYSVGQGTYEQYF | TGTGCCAGCAGTTACTCGGTCGGGCAGGGCACCTACGAGCAGTACTTC
medium-sized | - | TRBJ2-1 | TRBV5-1 | 13 | CASSLVSTDEQFF | TGCGCCAGCAGCTTGGTTAGCACGGATGAGCAGTTCTTC
many | - | TRBJ1-1 | TRBV7-2 | 15 | CASSPGWAMNTEAFF | TGTGCCAGCAGCCCGGGGTGGGCCATGAACACTGAAGCTTTCTTT
few | - | TRBJ1-2 | TRBV30 | 16 | CAWSVPALYRDYGYTF | TGTGCCTGGAGTGTACCAGCTCTCTATCGGGACTATGGCTACACCTTC
many | - | TRBJ2-5 | TRBV6-1 | 13 | CASSDQEQETQYF | TGTGCCAGCAGTGACCAGGAACAAGAGACCCAGTACTTC
many | TRBD1 | TRBJ1-2 | TRBV5-1 | 17 | CASSLAFETGRVYGYTF | TGCGCCAGCAGCTTGGCCTTTGAGACAGGGCGCGTCTATGGCTACACCTTC
many | - | TRBJ2-2 | TRBV5-1 | 18 | CASSFRPFGTLNTGELFF | TGCGCCAGCAGCTTCCGCCCCTTTGGGACACTAAACACCGGGGAGCTGTTTTTT
few | - | TRBJ1-1 | TRBV24-1 | 12 | CATAAGNTEAFF | TGTGCCACCGCGGCAGGGAACACTGAAGCTTTCTTT
many | TRBD1 | TRBJ1-6 | TRBV7-8 | 17 | CASSLGTGLTDNSPLHF | TGTGCCAGCAGCTTAGGGACAGGGTTAACGGATAATTCACCCCTCCACTTT
many | - | TRBJ1-5 | TRBV20-1 | 16 | CSATRQPRGLGQPQHF | TGCAGTGCTACCCGACAGCCAAGGGGACTCGGACAGCCCCAGCATTTT
many | - | TRBJ1-3 | TRBV6-5 | 14 | CASSVQASGNTIYF | TGTGCCAGCAGCGTACAGGCCTCTGGAAACACCATATATTTT
many | - | TRBJ1-2 | TRBV5-1 | 13 | CASSFDSGYGYTF | TGCGCCAGCAGCTTCGACAGCGGCTATGGCTACACCTTC
many | TRBD2 | TRBJ2-7 | TRBV15 | 15 | CATSRDSGLVPEQYF | TGTGCCACCAGCAGAGATTCAGGACTAGTTCCCGAGCAGTACTTC
many | - | TRBJ1-4 | TRBV29-1 | 15 | CSVEERPGGHEKLFF | TGCAGCGTTGAAGAAAGGCCGGGGGGTCATGAAAAACTGTTTTTT
many | - | TRBJ2-7 | TRBV6-5 | 15 | CASSYNQGLAYEQYF | TGTGCCAGCAGTTACAACCAGGGGCTAGCCTACGAGCAGTACTTC
many | TRBD2 | TRBJ2-1 | TRBV7-2 | 17 | CASSFPTRTSGGWEQFF | TGTGCCAGCAGCTTCCCGACCAGGACTAGCGGGGGGTGGGAGCAGTTCTTC